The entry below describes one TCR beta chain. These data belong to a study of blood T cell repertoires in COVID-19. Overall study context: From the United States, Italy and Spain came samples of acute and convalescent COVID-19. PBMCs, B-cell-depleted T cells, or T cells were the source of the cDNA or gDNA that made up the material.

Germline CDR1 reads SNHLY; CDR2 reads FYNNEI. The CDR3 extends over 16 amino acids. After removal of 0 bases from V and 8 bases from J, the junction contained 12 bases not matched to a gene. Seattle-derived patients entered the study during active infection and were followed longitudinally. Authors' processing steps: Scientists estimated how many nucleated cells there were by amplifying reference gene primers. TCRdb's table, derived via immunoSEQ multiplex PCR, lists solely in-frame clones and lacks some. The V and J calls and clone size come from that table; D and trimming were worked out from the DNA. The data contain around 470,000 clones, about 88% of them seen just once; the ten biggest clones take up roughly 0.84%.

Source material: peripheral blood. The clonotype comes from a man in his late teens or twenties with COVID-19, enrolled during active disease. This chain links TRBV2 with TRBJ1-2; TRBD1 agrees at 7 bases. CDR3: CASSEARSGGTKGYTF. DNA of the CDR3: TGTGCCAGCAGTGAAGCGAGGTCAGGGGGTACGAAGGGCTACACCTTC.